These T cell receptor beta chains were read from a single sample in a study of graft-versus-host responses after intestinal transplantation. Measured with immunoSEQ multiplex PCR; TCRdb has only the in-frame clones, and not every one. The data hold 90,000 to 130,000 clones, with 90% to 95% observed a single time. For these TCRs, the target antigens are not known. The input for sequencing was unstimulated CD8+ T cells sorted from spleen or lymph node cells, taken before transplant. The receptor source for this set is a human donor who was the organ donor for an intestinal transplant. Each CDR3 is given with its conserved first and last residue.

>TRBV7-6|TRBJ2-5
CASSLVLGLAAYQETQYF
>TRBV7-9|TRBJ2-1
CASSRTSGSSSEQFF
>TRBV13|TRBJ2-1
CASSLMTSGSQNEQFF
>TRBV19|TRBJ2-7
CASSIGVRGLKYF
>TRBV7-9|TRBJ1-1
CASSLVVGGDTEAFF
>TRBV10-3|TRBJ2-2
CAIRGDRDSFANTGELFF
>TRBV28|TRBJ1-1
CASSPGQEAFF
>TRBV15|TRBJ2-5
CATSDRGGGLRETQYF
>TRBV28|TRBJ1-1
CASSFRPDTEAFF
>TRBV25-1|TRBJ1-2
CASSVAGSNGYTF
>TRBV7-6|TRBJ2-5
CASSLIATNQETQYF
>TRBV6-5|TRBJ1-2
CASSYTSGVQYGYTF
>TRBV4-1|TRBJ1-5
CASSQVRSGSQPQHF
>TRBV27|TRBJ1-1
CASSLKGGNTEAFF
>TRBV2|TRBJ2-7
CASSPGTSGFYEQYF
>TRBV15|TRBJ1-1
CATSRATRNTEAFF
>TRBV6-4|TRBJ2-7
CASSDSGLDYEQYF
>TRBV4-1|TRBJ1-1
CASSQEGQGNTEAFF
>TRBV19|TRBJ1-2
CASSIPGQGGGYTF
>TRBV28|TRBJ2-5
CASSLASRPQETQYF
>TRBV5-6|TRBJ2-7
CASSFSGSLEQYF
>TRBV25-1|TRBJ2-7
CASSEFASYEQYF
>TRBV28|TRBJ2-2
CASSLRQGGTGELFF
>TRBV25-1|TRBJ1-1
CASSPGQSLEAFF
>TRBV7-9|TRBJ2-3
CASSSKRRWDTQYF
>TRBV9|TRBJ2-3
CASSVGLAGGGRTQYF
>TRBV6-5|TRBJ2-1
CASSYFPSGQQFF
>TRBV4-2|TRBJ2-1
CASSPSEYRQFF
>TRBV4-2|TRBJ2-7
CASSFRQGGGYEQYF